Sequencing of this T cell receptor beta chain was carried out in a study of blood T cell repertoires in COVID-19. Turning to the study itself: Material from acute and convalescent COVID-19 was sourced from the United States, Italy and Spain.

The CDR3 is 13 amino acids. Germline CDR1 reads MGHRA; CDR2 reads YSYEKL. V was clipped by 4 bases and J by 6 bases, with 13 bases between them. How the authors handled the data: Amplification from reference gene primers served as the basis for estimated nucleated cell counts. The table came from immunoSEQ multiplex PCR; TCRdb's copy has only in-frame clones and leaves some out. Clone size and V and J calls were adopted from that table, with D and trimming inferred from the DNA. The sample carries more than 95,000 clones, more than 85% recorded once. Sequenced: peripheral blood. This rearrangement joins TRBV4-1 to TRBJ2-7; D gene unclear. The receptor was derived from a human donor in a cohort sampled during active COVID-19. The CDR3 sequence: CASSPESVLEQYF. Written as DNA, the CDR3 is TGCGCCAGCAGCCCTGAAAGCGTCCTCGAGCAGTACTTC.